The subject of this entry is one T cell receptor (beta chain). The data belong to a study of blood T cell repertoires in COVID-19. On the study more broadly: Acute and convalescent COVID-19 specimens originated in the United States, Italy and Spain. The analysed material was cDNA or gDNA that came from T cells, B-cell-depleted T cells, or PBMCs.

The protocol was immunoSEQ multiplex PCR, while the TCRdb copy is restricted to in-frame clones and leaves out a portion. The data hold 190,000 or so clones, with roughly 90% observed a single time. Self-reported history from a screening survey and questionnaire set each donor's cohort. Germline V gives CDR1 MNHEY, CDR2 SVGAGI. Trimming removed 0 bases from V and 6 bases from J, with 12 bases in between. The CDR3 is 14 residues long. The source material was PBMCs or T cells enriched from blood (not recorded which). The receptor was isolated from a woman younger than 30 who had recovered from COVID-19. The rearrangement links TRBV6-5 to TRBJ2-7, with a weak D call TRBD2 (6 bases). The CDR3 DNA sequence: TGTGCCAGCAGTTACTCCTCGCGGGGAGGCGAGCAGTACTTC. Encoded protein: CASSYSSRGGEQYF.